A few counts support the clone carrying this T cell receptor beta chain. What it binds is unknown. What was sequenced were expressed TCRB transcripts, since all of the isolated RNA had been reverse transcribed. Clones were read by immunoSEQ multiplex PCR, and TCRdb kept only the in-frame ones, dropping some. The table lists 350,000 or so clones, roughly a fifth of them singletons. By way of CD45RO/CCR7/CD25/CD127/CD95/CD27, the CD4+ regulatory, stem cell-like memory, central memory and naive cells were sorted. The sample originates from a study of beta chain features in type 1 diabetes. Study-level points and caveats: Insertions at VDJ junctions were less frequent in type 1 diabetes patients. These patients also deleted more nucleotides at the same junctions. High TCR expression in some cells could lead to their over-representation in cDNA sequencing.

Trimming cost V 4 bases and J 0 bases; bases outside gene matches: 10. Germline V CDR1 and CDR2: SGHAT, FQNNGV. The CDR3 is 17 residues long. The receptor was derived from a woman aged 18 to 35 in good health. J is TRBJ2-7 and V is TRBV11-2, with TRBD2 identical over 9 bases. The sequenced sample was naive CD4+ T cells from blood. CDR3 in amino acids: CASSYFLSGSSSYEQYF. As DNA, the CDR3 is TGTGCCAGCAGCTATTTCCTTAGCGGGAGCTCCTCCTACGAGCAGTACTTC.